This T cell receptor beta chain comes out of a study of T-cell reconstitution after alpha-beta-depleted transplantation in children. Whole-study findings and limits: It was surviving recipient T cells and thymic progenitors that gave some patients high TCRbeta diversity at day 60. Roughly two months post-transplant, alpha-beta T cells reportedly originated from several hundred graft clones that had expanded. When one year had passed after transplant, most T-cell counts and diversity came from newly produced T cells.

Unique molecular identifiers were incorporated into the prepared TCRbeta library. TCRdb re-derived calls from the PCR reads in MiXCR, one entry per CDR3 protein. Among hundreds of thousands of distinct CDR3 sequences listed, under 15% were seen once. This clonotype was seen a few times. Its antigen is as yet unknown. With 5 bases removed from V and 4 bases from J, the gap between germline ends came to 31 bases. This CDR3 has 20 amino acids. The clonotype originates from a girl aged 2-9 years with congenital amegakaryocytic thrombocytopenia, due to receive a stem cell transplant. Sample: PBMCs, taken before TCRalphabeta/CD19-depleted stem cell transplant. This sequence joins TRBV12-3 or TRBV12-4 and TRBJ2-3; possible D gene TRBD1, 6 bases. As DNA, the CDR3 is TGTGCCAGCAGTGTCCCCTTCCGGGACGGCACACCCCCAGGGGCAGATACGCAGTATTTT. Its translation is CASSVPFRDGTPPGADTQYF.